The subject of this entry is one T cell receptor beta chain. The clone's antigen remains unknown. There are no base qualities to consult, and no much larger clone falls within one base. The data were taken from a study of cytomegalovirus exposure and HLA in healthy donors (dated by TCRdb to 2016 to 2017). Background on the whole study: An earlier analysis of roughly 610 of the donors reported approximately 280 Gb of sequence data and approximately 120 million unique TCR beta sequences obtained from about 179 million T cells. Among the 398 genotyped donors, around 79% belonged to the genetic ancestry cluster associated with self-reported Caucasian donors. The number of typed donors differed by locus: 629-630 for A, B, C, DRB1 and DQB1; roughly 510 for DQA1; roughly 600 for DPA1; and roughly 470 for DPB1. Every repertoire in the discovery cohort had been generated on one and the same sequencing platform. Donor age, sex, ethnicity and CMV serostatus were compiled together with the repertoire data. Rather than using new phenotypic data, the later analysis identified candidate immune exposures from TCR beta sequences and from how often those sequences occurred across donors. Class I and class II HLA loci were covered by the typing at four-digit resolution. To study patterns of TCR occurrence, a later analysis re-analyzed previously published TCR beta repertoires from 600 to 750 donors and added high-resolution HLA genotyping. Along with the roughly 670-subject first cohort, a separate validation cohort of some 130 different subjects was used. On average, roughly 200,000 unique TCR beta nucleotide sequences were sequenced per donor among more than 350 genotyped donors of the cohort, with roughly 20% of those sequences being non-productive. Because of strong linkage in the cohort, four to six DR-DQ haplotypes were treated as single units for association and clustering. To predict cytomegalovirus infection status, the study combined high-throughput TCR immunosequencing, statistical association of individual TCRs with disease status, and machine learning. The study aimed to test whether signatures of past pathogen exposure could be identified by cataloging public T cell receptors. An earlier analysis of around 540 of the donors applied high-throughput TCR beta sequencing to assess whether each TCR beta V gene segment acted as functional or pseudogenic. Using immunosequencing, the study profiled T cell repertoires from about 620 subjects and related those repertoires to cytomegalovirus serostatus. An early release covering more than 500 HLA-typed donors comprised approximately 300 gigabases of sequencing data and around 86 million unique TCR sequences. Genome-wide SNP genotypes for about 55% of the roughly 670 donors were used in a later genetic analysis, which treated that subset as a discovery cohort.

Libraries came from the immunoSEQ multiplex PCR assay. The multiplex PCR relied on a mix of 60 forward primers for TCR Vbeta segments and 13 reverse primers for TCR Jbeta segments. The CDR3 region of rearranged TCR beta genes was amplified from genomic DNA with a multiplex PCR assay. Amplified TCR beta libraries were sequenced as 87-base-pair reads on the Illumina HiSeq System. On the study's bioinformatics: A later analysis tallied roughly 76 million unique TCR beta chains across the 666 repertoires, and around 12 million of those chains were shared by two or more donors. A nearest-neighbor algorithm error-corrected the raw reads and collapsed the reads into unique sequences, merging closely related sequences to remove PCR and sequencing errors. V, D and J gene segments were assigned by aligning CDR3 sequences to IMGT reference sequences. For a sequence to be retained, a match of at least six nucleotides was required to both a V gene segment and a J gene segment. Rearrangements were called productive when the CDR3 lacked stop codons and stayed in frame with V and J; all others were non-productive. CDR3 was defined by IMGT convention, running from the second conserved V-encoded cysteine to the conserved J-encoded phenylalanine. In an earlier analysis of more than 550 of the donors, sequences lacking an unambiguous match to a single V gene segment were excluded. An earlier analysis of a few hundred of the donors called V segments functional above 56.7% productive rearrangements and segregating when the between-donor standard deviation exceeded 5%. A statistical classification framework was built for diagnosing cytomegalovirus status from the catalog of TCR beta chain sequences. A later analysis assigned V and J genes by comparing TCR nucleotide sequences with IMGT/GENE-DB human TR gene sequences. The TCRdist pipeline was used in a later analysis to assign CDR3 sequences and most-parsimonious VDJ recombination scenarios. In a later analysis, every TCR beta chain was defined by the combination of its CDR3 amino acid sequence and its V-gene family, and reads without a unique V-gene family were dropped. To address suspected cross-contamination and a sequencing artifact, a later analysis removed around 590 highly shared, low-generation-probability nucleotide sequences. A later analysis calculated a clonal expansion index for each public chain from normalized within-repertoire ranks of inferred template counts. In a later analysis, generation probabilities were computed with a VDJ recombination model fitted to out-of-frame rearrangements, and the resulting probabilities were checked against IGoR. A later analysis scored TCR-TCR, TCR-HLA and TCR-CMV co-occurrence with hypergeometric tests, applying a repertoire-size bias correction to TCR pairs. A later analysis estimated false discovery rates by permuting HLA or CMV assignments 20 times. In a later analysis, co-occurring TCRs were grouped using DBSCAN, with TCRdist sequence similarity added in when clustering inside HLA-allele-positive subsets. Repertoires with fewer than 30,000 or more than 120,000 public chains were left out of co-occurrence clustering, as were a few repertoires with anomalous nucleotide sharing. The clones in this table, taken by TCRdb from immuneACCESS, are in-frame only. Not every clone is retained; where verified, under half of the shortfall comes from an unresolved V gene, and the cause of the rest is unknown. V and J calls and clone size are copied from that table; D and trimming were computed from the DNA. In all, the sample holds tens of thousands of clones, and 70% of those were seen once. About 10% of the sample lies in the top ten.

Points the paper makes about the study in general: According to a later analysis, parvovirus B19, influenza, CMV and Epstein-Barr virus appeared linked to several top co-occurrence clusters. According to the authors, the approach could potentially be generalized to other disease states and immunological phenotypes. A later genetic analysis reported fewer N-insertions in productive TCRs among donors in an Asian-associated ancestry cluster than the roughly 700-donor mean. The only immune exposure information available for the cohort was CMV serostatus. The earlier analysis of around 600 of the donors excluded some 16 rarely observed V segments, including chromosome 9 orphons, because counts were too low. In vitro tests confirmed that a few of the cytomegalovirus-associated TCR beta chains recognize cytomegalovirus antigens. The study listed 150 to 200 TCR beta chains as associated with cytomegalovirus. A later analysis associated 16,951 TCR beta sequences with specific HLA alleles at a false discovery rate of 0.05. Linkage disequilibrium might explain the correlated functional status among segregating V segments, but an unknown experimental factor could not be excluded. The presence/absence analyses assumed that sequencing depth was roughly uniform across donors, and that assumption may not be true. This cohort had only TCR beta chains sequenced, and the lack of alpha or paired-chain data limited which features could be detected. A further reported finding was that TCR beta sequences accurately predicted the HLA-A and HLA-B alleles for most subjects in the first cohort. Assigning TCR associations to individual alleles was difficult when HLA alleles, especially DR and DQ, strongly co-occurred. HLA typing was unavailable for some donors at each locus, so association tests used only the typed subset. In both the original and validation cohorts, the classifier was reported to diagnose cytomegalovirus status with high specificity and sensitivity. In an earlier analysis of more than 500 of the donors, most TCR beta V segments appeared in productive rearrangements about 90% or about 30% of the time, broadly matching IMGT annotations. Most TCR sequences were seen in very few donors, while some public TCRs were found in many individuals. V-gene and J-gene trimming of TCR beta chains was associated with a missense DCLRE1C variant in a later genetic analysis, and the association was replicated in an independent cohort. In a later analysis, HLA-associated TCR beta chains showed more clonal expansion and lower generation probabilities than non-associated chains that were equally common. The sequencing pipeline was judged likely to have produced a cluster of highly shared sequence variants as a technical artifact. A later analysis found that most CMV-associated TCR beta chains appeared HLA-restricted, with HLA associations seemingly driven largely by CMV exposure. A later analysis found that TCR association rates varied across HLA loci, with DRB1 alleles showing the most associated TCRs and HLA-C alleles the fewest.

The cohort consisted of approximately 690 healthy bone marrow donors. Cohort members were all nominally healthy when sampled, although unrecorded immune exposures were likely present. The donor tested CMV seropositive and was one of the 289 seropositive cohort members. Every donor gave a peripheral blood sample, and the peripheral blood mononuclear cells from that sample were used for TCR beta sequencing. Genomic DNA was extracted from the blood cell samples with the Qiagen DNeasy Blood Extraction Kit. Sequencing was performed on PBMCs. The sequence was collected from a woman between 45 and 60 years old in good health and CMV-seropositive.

The CDR3 reads CASSPQGQNTEAFF. The DNA sequence follows: TGTGCCAGCAGCCCACAGGGCCAGAACACTGAAGCTTTCTTT. The sequence links TRBV7-6 to TRBJ1-1; a weak D assignment points to TRBD1 (6 bases agree). CDR1 and CDR2 were assigned from the germline V gene as SGHVS and FNYEAQ. Between the V and J ends, shortened by 5 bases and 1 base respectively, the junction contains 11 bases. The CDR3 spans 14 residues, from the cysteine through the phenylalanine. Here the CDR3 DNA is all that survives: 42 bases in frame from base 1.